This TCR beta chain appears in the sequencing data of a study of blood T cell repertoires in COVID-19. For the study at large: Collection of acute and convalescent COVID-19 samples took place in the United States, Italy and Spain. Sample material is recorded as cDNA or gDNA derived from T cells, B-cell-depleted T cells, or PBMCs.

In the authors' workflow: Reference gene primer amplification in the assay estimated nucleated cell counts. Sequencing used immunoSEQ multiplex PCR; TCRdb keeps in-frame clones, though not all of them. Clone size and the V and J calls come from that table; the DNA yielded D and trimming. The profile covers a few hundred thousand clones, with about 91% appearing a single time and about 2.3% taken by the ten largest. Allocation to cohorts depended on clinical history reported by the participants. The CDR3 covers 14 residues. Germline loops: CDR1 SNHLY, CDR2 FYNNEI. V lost 6 bases and J 8 bases, leaving 16 bases between the germline ends.

The specimen was PBMCs or T cells enriched from blood (not recorded which). The sequence came from a woman aged 40 to 50 with acute COVID-19. The V and J genes are TRBV2 and TRBJ1-4, with D perhaps TRBD1 (5 bases). CDR3 coding DNA: TGTGCCAGCAGCGCGGGGCCCTCGGGGGAAAAACTGTTTTTT. This translates into CASSAGPSGEKLFF.